This T cell receptor (beta chain) appears in the sequencing data of a study of T cells in Graves' hyperthyroidism and ophthalmopathy. This clonotype was observed at least ten times. Its antigen is unidentified. Overall study results and limits: Blood also contained most expanded thyroid clonotypes above 0.001.

RNA transcripts served as the template for amplifying TCR beta CDR3 regions. The HTBI primer set drove a first-round RT-PCR of the TCR CDR3. From the multiplex PCR reads, TCRdb called clonotypes with MiXCR, one entry per CDR3 protein. The sample holds 330,000 or so distinct CDR3 sequences; over 15% are singletons and the top ten take about 14%. This CDR3 has 15 amino acids. The germline V gene has CDR1 ENHRY and CDR2 SYGVKD. V was shortened by 2 bases and J by 6 bases, with 17 bases between the two germline ends. Sequencing was performed on blood. This clonotype originated in a woman between 40 and 50 years old with Graves' ophthalmopathy. The gene calls are TRBV10-3 and TRBJ2-7; no firm D call. The CDR3 region is CAISEVIGPPIEQYF. CDR3 sequence (DNA): TGTGCCATCAGTGAGGTTATCGGTCCCCCGATCGAGCAGTACTTC.